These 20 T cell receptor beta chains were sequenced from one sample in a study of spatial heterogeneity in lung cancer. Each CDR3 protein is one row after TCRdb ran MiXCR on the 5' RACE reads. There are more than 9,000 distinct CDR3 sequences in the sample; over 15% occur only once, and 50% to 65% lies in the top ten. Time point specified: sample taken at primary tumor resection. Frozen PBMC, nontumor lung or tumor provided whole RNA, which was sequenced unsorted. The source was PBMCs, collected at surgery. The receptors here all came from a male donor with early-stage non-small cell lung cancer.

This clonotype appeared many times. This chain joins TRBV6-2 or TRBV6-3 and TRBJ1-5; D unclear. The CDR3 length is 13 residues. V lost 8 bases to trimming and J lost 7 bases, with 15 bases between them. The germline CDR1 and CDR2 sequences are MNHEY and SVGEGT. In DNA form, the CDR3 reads TGTGCCAGCGCGAACGTGTTCCTGCAGCCCCAGCATTTT. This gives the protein CASANVFLQPQHF.

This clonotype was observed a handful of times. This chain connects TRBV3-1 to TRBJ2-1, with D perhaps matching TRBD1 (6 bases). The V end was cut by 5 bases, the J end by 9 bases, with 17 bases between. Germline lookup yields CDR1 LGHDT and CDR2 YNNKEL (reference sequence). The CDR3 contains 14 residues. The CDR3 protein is CASSKSGGFGEQFF. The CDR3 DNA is TGTGCCAGCAGCAAGAGTGGGGGCTTCGGTGAGCAGTTCTTC.

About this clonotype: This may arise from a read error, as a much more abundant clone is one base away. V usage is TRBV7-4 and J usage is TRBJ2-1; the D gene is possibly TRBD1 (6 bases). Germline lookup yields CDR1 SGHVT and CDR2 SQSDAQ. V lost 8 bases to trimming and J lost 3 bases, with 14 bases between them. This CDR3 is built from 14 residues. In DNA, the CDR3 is TGTGCCAGCCTCCAGGGGAACGACTACAATGAGCAGTTCTTC. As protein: CASLQGNDYNEQFF. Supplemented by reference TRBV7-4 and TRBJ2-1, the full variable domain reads GAGVSQSPRYKVAKRGRDVALRCDSISGHVTLYWYRQTLGQGSEVLTYSQSDAQRDKSGRPSGRFSAERPERSVSTLKIQRTEQGDSAVYLCASLQGNDYNEQFFGPGTRLTVL.

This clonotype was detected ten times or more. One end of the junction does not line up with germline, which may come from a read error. CDR3: CASSLLGTYSEQFF. The DNA of the CDR3 is TGTGCCAGCAGTTTGCTGGGGACCTACAGTGAGCAGTTCTTC. The chain links TRBV12-3 or TRBV12-4 to TRBJ2-1, with D possibly called TRBD1 or TRBD2 (5 bases each). CDR3 size: 14 residues.

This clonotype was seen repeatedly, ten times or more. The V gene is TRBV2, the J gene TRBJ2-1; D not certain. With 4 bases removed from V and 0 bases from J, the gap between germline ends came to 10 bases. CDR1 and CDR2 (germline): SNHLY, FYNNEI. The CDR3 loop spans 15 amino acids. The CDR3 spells CASSVDGSSYNEQFF. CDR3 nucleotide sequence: TGTGCCAGCAGTGTCGACGGTAGCTCCTACAATGAGCAGTTCTTC. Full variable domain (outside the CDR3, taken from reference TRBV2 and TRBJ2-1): EPEVTQTPSHQVTQMGQEVILRCVPISNHLYFYWYRQILGQKVEFLVSFYNNEISEKSEIFDDQFSVERPDGSNFTLKIRSTKLEDSAMYFCASSVDGSSYNEQFFGPGTRLTVL.

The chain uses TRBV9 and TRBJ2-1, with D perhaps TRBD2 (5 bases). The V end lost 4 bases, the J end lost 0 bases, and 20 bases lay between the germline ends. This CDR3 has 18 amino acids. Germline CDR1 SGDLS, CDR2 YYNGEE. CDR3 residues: CASSPRMMKGSSYNEQFF. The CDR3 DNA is TGTGCCAGCAGCCCTCGTATGATGAAAGGGAGCTCCTACAATGAGCAGTTCTTC.

The CDR3 DNA follows: TGCGCCAGCAGCCAACTTGACAACAGCAATCAGCCCCAGCATTTT. Its translation: CASSQLDNSNQPQHF. This sequence joins TRBV4-1 and TRBJ1-5; D uncertain. The V and J ends lost 2 bases and 1 base respectively, with 9 bases between them. Germline-derived CDR1 and CDR2 are MGHRA and YSYEKL. The CDR3 consists of 15 residues.

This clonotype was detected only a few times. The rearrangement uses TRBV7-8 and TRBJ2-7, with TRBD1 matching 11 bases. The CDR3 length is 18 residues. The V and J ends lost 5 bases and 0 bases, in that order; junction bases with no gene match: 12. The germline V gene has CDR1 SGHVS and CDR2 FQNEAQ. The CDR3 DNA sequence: TGTGCCAGCAGCACCCGTCCCGGGACAGGGGGGAGCTCCTACGAGCAGTACTTC. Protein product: CASSTRPGTGGSSYEQYF.

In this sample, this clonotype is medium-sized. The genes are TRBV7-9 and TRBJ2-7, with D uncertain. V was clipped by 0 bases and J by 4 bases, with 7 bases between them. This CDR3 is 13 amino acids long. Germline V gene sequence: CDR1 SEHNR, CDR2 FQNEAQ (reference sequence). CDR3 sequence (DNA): TGTGCCAGCAGCTTAGCGATGGGATACGAGCAGTACTTC. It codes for CASSLAMGYEQYF.

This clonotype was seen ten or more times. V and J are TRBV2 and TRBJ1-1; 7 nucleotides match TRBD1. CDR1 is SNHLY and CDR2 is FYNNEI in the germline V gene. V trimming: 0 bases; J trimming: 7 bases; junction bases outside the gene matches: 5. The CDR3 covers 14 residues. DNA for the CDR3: TGTGCCAGCAGTGAAGCGACAGGGAGGAGTGAAGCTTTCTTT. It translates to CASSEATGRSEAFF.

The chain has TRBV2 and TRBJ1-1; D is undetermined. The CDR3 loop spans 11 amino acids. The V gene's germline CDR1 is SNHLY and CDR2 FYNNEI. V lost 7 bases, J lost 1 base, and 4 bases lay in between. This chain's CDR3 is CASTSNTEAFF. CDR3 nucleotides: TGTGCCAGCACCTCGAACACTGAAGCTTTCTTT.

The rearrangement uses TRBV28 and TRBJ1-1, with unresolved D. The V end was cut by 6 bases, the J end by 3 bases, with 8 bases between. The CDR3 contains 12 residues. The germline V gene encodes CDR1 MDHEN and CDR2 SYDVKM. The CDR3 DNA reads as TGTGCCAGCAGACGAGGAGACACTGAAGCTTTCTTT. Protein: CASRRGDTEAFF.

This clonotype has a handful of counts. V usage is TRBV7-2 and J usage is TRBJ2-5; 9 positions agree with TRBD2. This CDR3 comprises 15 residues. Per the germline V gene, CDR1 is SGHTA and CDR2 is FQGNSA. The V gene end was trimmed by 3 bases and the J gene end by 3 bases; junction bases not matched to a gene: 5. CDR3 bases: TGTGCCAGCAGCTTGGCCGGGACTAGCAAAGAGACCCAGTACTTC. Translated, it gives CASSLAGTSKETQYF.

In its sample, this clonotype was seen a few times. This chain's CDR3 is CATSEGEEYGYTF. CDR3 bases: TGTGCCACCAGTGAGGGGGAGGAATATGGCTACACCTTC. J is TRBJ1-2 and V is TRBV24-1, with a possible D match to TRBD1 (5 bases). V lost 4 bases and J lost 5, with 10 bases in between. The CDR3 covers 13 residues. CDR1 KGHDR and CDR2 SFDVKD come from the germline V gene.

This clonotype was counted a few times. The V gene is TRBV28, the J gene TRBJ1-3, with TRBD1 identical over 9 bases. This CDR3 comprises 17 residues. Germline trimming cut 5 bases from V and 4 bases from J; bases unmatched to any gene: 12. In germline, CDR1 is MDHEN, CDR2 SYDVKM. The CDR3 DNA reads TGTGCCAGCAGTAAAACCGGGACAGGGTTAAGAGGAAACACCATATATTTT. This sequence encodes CASSKTGTGLRGNTIYF.

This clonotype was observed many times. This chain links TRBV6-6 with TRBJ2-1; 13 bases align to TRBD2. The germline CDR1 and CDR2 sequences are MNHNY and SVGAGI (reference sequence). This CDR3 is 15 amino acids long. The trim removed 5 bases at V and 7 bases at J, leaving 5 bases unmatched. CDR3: CASSPRTSGRNEQFF. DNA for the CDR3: TGTGCCAGCAGTCCCCGGACTAGCGGGAGAAATGAGCAGTTCTTC.

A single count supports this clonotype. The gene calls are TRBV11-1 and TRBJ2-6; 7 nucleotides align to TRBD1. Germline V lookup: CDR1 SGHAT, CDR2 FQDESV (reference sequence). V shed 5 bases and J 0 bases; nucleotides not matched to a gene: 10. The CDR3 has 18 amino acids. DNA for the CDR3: TGTGCCAGCAGCCGCCGGGGACAGACGGGCTCTGGGGCCAACGTCCTGACTTTC. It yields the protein CASSRRGQTGSGANVLTF.

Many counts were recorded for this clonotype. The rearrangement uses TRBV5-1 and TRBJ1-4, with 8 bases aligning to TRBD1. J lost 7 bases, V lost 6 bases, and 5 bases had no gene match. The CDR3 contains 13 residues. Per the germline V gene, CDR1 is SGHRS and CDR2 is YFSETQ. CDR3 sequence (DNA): TGCGCCAGCAAAGACAGGGGTGGTGAAAAACTGTTTTTT. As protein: CASKDRGGEKLFF. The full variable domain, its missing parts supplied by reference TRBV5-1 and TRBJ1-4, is KAGVTQTPRYLIKTRGQQVTLSCSPISGHRSVSWYQQTPGQGLQFLFEYFSETQRNKGNFPGRFSGRQFSNSRSEMNVSTLELGDSALYLCASKDRGGEKLFFGSGTQLSVL.

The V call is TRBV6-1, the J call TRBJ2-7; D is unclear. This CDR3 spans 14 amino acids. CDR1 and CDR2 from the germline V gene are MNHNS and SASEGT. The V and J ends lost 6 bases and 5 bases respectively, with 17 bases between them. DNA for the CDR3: TGTGCCAGCAGGCCCACCGGCAGGTCCCACGAGCAGTACTTC. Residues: CASRPTGRSHEQYF.

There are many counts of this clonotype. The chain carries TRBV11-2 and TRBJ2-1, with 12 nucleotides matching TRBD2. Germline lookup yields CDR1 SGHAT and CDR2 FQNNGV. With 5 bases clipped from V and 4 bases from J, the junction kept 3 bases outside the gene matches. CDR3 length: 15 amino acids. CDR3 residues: CASSHGTSGYNEQFF. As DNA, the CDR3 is TGTGCCAGCAGCCACGGGACTAGCGGGTACAATGAGCAGTTCTTC.